The 15 T cell receptor beta chains reported below all come from one sample, sequenced in a study of shared clonotypes between healthy human individuals (dated by TCRdb to about 2020). Library preparation was by the immunoSEQ multiplex PCR assay. TCRdb mirrors the immuneACCESS table, restricted to in-frame sequences. Some clones are absent from its copies; in checked studies, under half trace to an unresolved V gene, and the reason for the others is unknown. The table for this sample lists about 520,000 clones; 81% of them were counted only once. 12% of the sample rests with the top ten. Sequencing was carried out using PBMCs. The receptor source for this set is a woman aged 40 to 50 in good health. Some clones in this sample may be carry-over from other donors' samples.

This rearrangement joins TRBV7-9 to TRBJ1-2; D unclear. Germline CDR1 is SEHNR and CDR2 is FQNEAQ (reference sequence). V lost 2 bases to trimming and J lost 3 bases, with 10 bases between them. The CDR3 loop spans 14 amino acids. DNA for the CDR3: TGTGCCAGCAGCTTAATTGCTGGAGACTATGGCTACACCTTC. Its protein is CASSLIAGDYGYTF.

This clone appeared a single time. It differs at one base from a far larger clone, so likely a read error. The sample contains more than one DNA sequence encoding this CDR3. The chain combines TRBV28 with TRBJ2-2; 8 bases are shared with TRBD1. Germline CDR1 MDHEN, CDR2 SYDVKM. The CDR3 is 20 residues long. The DNA for the CDR3 is TGTGCTAGCAGTTTATCCTCCTCCCGGACAGGGCCAACGAACACCGGGGAGCTGTTTTTT. Encoded protein: CASSLSSSRTGPTNTGELFF.

The chain employs TRBV29-1 and TRBJ2-3; tentatively, D is TRBD2 (6 bases). CDR3 size: 14 residues. V lost 3 bases to trimming and J lost 2 bases, with 12 bases between them. Germline-derived CDR1 and CDR2 are SQVTM and ANQGSEA. CDR3 sequence (DNA): TGCAGCGTTGATGGACTACCTTCCACAGATACGCAGTATTTT. It codes for CSVDGLPSTDTQYF.

V gene TRBV5-1 combines with J gene TRBJ1-3; TRBD1 might be the D (6 bases). This CDR3 is 15 amino acids long. Between the trimmed V and J ends, which lost 6 bases and 0 bases, there was a span of 13 bases. The germline V gene has CDR1 SGHRS and CDR2 YFSETQ. CDR3 sequence: CASKLGDTSGNTIYF. CDR3 DNA sequence: TGCGCCAGCAAGCTTGGGGACACCTCTGGAAACACCATATATTTT.

Comments on this clone: The junction departs from germline at one end; a sequencing error may be responsible. The chain combines TRBV5-1 with TRBJ1-1, with D hard to call. In germline, CDR1 is SGHRS, CDR2 YFSETQ. This CDR3 comprises 13 residues. The CDR3 DNA reads TGCGCCAGCAGCGTAGACGGCCCAACAACCCCACTCTTT. Protein sequence: CASSVDGPTTPLF.

The chain is built from TRBV5-6 and TRBJ2-3; 7 bases are a match to TRBD1. Germline V gives CDR1 SGHDT, CDR2 YYEEEE. V gave up 5 bases and J gave up 3 bases; unmatched junction bases: 6. The CDR3 runs to 14 residues. DNA of the CDR3: TGTGCCAGCAGACAACAGGGGTGGACAGATACGCAGTATTTT. The encoded protein is CASRQQGWTDTQYF.

About this clone itself: A read error is the likely source, as a far larger clone sits one nucleotide away. In the same sample, other DNA sequences code for this CDR3. The gene calls are TRBV30 and TRBJ1-5; D unresolved. The germline V gene has CDR1 GTSNPN and CDR2 SVGIG (reference sequence). Trimming left V 1 base short and J 1 base short, with 2 bases between. The CDR3 spans 12 residues. The CDR3 loop is CAWSGSNQPQHF. CDR3 DNA: TGTGCCTGGAGTGGCAGCAATCAGCCCCAGCATTTT.

The chain couples TRBV7-2 to TRBJ2-3; TRBD2 is a possible D gene (6 bases). The CDR3 has 15 residues. Between the trimmed V and J ends, which lost 5 bases and 2 bases, there was a span of 14 bases. CDR1 SGHTA and CDR2 FQGNSA come from the germline V gene. Here the CDR3 DNA reads TGTGCCAGCAGCCGGGCGGGGCCTGCCACAGATACGCAGTATTTT. It translates to CASSRAGPATDTQYF.

There are a few counts of this clone. The gene calls are TRBV7-9 and TRBJ1-2; D may be TRBD1 (6 bases). Germline V gives CDR1 SEHNR, CDR2 FQNEAQ (reference sequence). V was trimmed by 5 bases and J by 8 bases, leaving 15 bases between them. This CDR3 has 13 amino acids. The CDR3 sequence: CASSPEGDKGYTF. In DNA form, the CDR3 reads TGTGCCAGCAGCCCCGAGGGGGACAAAGGCTACACCTTC.

Of note for this clone: This likely stems from a read error, as it lies one base from a far larger clone. No conserved phenylalanine or tryptophan ends this CDR3, so it is likely a read error. The chain joins TRBV6-5 to TRBJ2-7; 9 bases agree with TRBD2. Germline loops: CDR1 MNHEY, CDR2 SVGAGI. CDR3 length equals 15 residues. V shed 3 bases, J shed 3 bases, and the junction held 6 bases outside the gene matches. The CDR3 protein is CASSYSPSGNYEQYL. As DNA, the CDR3 is TGTGCCAGCAGTTATTCGCCTAGCGGGAACTACGAGCAGTACTTA.

The V and J genes are TRBV29-1 and TRBJ2-6, with a possible D match to TRBD1 (7 bases). With 5 bases removed from V and 5 bases from J, the gap between germline ends came to 10 bases. CDR3 length: 13 residues. Germline lookup yields CDR1 SQVTM and CDR2 ANQGSEA. The chain's CDR3 is CSVQGGWANVLTF. In DNA, the CDR3 is TGCAGCGTTCAGGGGGGCTGGGCCAACGTCCTGACTTTC. Based on the CDR3 plus reference TRBV29-1 and TRBJ2-6, the full variable domain is SAVISQKPSRDICQRGTSLTIQCQVDSQVTMMFWYRQQPGQSLTLIATANQGSEATYESGFVIDKFPISRPNLTFSTLTVSNMSPEDSSIYLCSVQGGWANVLTFGAGSRLTVL.

This clone has just a few counts. This chain connects TRBV5-1 to TRBJ2-1; 9 positions match TRBD2. The CDR3 is 15 residues long. Germline CDR1 and CDR2: SGHRS and YFSETQ. V shed 4 bases and J 13 bases; nucleotides not matched to a gene: 15. The CDR3 DNA follows: TGCGCCAGCAGCGGGGGTGGGCTAGCGGGACCCGGACAGTTCTTC. This gives the protein CASSGGGLAGPGQFF.

This clone was recorded a few times. Since a much larger clone is just one base distant, this may be a read error. The V gene is TRBV7-9, the J gene TRBJ2-2; tentative D call: TRBD2 (6 bases). Germline CDR1 SEHNR, CDR2 FQNEAQ (reference sequence). CDR3 length: 14 residues. CDR3 nucleotides: TGTGCCAGCAGCTCGACAGAGAACACCGGGGGGCTGTTTTTT. Translating gives CASSSTENTGGLFF.

The J gene is TRBJ2-7, the V gene TRBV19, with a possible D match to TRBD2 (6 bases). Trimming stripped 3 bases from V and 5 bases from J, with 14 bases between. CDR1 is LNHDA, CDR2 SQIVND, per germline (reference sequence). The length of the CDR3 is 14 residues. CDR3 residues: CASSIGDSRHEQYF. DNA for the CDR3: TGTGCCAGTAGTATTGGGGACTCGCGGCACGAGCAGTACTTC.

With regard to this clone: The junction does not match germline at one end; this may be a read error. The V gene is TRBV6-6, the J gene TRBJ2-5, with D hard to call. Germline V lookup: CDR1 MNHNY, CDR2 SVGAGI (reference sequence). CDR3 length equals 13 residues. This CDR3 is CTSSTQPQETQYF. CDR3 DNA: TGTACCAGCAGCACTCAGCCCCAGGAGACCCAGTACTTC.